The 28 T cell receptor beta chains presented below share a single source sample, sequenced in a study of molecular identifiers for immune sequencing clone quantification. Each CDR3 protein gets one entry after TCRdb re-called the PCR reads with MiXCR. Of 88,000 or so distinct CDR3 sequences detected, over 20% appear once; the ten largest clones hold 1% to 1.2%. The specimen sequenced was naive CD8+ T cells from blood, with Jurkat cell RNA spiked in. The subset denotes: FACS-sorted CD8+CD4-CCR7+CD45RA+ naive T cells. These receptors all come from a human donor in good health. Some libraries in this study had Jurkat cell RNA spiked in.

The chain couples TRBV19 to TRBJ2-2; 7 nucleotides line up with TRBD1. CDR1 is LNHDA and CDR2 is SQIVND in the germline V gene (reference sequence). Trimming removed 3 bases from V and 5 bases from J; junction bases left unmatched: 6. The CDR3 consists of 15 residues. The CDR3 DNA sequence: TGTGCCAGTAGTATGGGACAGCAATTAACCGGGGAGCTGTTTTTT. Its protein is CASSMGQQLTGELFF.

The chain has TRBV20-1 and TRBJ1-2; 9 bases are a match to TRBD1. This CDR3 comprises 15 residues. V dropped 0 bases and J dropped 5; count of bases not matched to a gene: 7. The germline CDR1 and CDR2 sequences are DFQATT and SNEGSKA (reference sequence). CDR3 nucleotides: TGCAGTGCTAGAGACTTACAGGGGGCAGGATATGGCTACACCTTC. Protein product: CSARDLQGAGYGYTF.

This clonotype came up a few times. V and J are TRBV20-1 and TRBJ2-7; maybe TRBD1 (5 bases). CDR3 length equals 14 residues. Germline V gene sequence: CDR1 DFQATT, CDR2 SNEGSKA (reference sequence). The germline V and J ends were trimmed by 6 bases and 1 base, with 16 bases remaining between them. Here the CDR3 reads CSAESGLESYEQYF. The DNA of the CDR3 is TGCAGTGCAGAGTCAGGGTTGGAGTCCTACGAGCAGTACTTC.

Notes on this clonotype: A single base separates this from a much larger clone, so it may be a read error. This chain uses TRBV9 with TRBJ1-1, with D hard to call. This CDR3 contains 14 residues. The germline V gene has CDR1 SGDLS and CDR2 YYNGEE. The CDR3 loop is CASSVEGLGTEVFF. For the CDR3, the DNA is TGTGCCAGCAGCGTAGAAGGTCTTGGTACTGAAGTTTTCTTT.

This clonotype was detected many times. The chain employs TRBV7-2 and TRBJ2-7, with a possible D match to TRBD2 (5 bases). The germline gives CDR1 SGHTA, CDR2 FQGNSA. Trimming stripped 3 bases from V and 3 bases from J, with 18 bases between. The CDR3 sequence is 16 residues long. DNA of the CDR3: TGTGCCAGCAGCTTCGATCGGGCCCCGGGAAACTACGAGCAGTACTTC. It yields the protein CASSFDRAPGNYEQYF.

This clonotype has at least ten counts. An end of the junction does not agree with germline; a read error may underlie this. This chain joins TRBV12-3 or TRBV12-4 and TRBJ2-5; D gene unclear. The CDR3 sequence is 9 residues long. The DNA of the CDR3 is TGTGCCAGCAGCCACCCCCCGGTCTTC. Its translation is CASSHPPVF.

This clonotype occurred many times. The chain uses TRBV7-9 and TRBJ2-7; possible D gene TRBD2, 6 bases. The germline CDR1 and CDR2 sequences are SEHNR and FQNEAQ (reference sequence). Trimming removed 5 bases at V and 0 bases at J, with 11 bases between. The CDR3 runs to 14 residues. CDR3 bases: TGTGCCAGCAGCCCGGACGGGAGCTCCTACGAGCAGTACTTC. This translates into CASSPDGSSYEQYF.

This clonotype was detected only a few times. The V gene is TRBV7-6, the J gene TRBJ2-3, with 13 bases matching TRBD2. There are 17 residues in the CDR3. Germline V gene sequence: CDR1 SGHVS, CDR2 FNYEAQ. The V gene end was trimmed by 3 bases and the J gene end by 0 bases; junction bases not matched to a gene: 3. CDR3: CASSFGLAGASTDTQYF. CDR3 nucleotide sequence: TGTGCCAGCAGCTTTGGACTAGCGGGAGCTAGCACAGATACGCAGTATTTT.

This clonotype appeared a few times. The gene calls are TRBV20-1 and TRBJ2-3, with 13 bases identical to TRBD2. In germline, CDR1 is DFQATT, CDR2 SNEGSKA (reference sequence). V lost 1 base to trimming and J lost 13 bases; unmatched junction nucleotides: 5. This CDR3 region has 13 residues. CDR3 in DNA: TGCAGTGCTAGAGGGACTAGCGGGGGCTTAGAGTATTTT. This gives the protein CSARGTSGGLEYF.

This clonotype was detected only once. Mismatch with germline at one junction end may stem from a read error. The chain combines TRBV6-5 with TRBJ1-4; D not resolved. This CDR3 spans 14 amino acids. Germline CDR1 and CDR2: MNHEY and SVGAGI. The CDR3: CASSSTTWGEKPFF. CDR3 nucleotides: TGTGCCAGCAGTTCGACTACATGGGGTGAAAAACCGTTTTTT.

A word on this clonotype: One base away lies a much larger clone, so this may be a sequencing read error. CDR3 DNA: TGTGCCAGCAGCCGGGAGGCCGGAGACAGATCCCGGATTGGAAACACCATATATTTT. Residues: CASSREAGDRSRIGNTIYF. V is TRBV3-1 and J is TRBJ1-3; a weak D match, TRBD1 (5 bases). This CDR3 is 19 amino acids long. Trimming took 4 bases from V and 3 from J, leaving 25 bases between them. Per germline, CDR1 LGHDT and CDR2 YNNKEL (reference sequence).

This clonotype was recorded once. This may arise from a read error, as a much more abundant clone is one base away. The genes are TRBV29-1 and TRBJ2-1; 9 bases line up with TRBD1. This CDR3 spans 13 amino acids. Per the germline V gene, CDR1 is SQVTM and CDR2 is ANQGSEA. The CDR3 DNA sequence: TGCAGCGTTAGGACAGGGGATTCCAATGAGCGGTTCTTC. As protein: CSVRTGDSNERFF.

This clonotype was found many times. This chain uses TRBV6-2 or TRBV6-3 with TRBJ2-7; D tentatively reads TRBD1 or TRBD2 (5 bases each). The V and J ends lost 0 bases and 2 bases respectively, with 11 bases between them. Germline V lookup: CDR1 MNHEY, CDR2 SVGEGT. The CDR3 loop spans 15 amino acids. The CDR3 sequence: CASSYSSGQTYEQYF. In nucleotides, the CDR3 is TGTGCCAGCAGTTACTCTTCGGGGCAGACCTACGAGCAGTACTTC.

The gene calls are TRBV9 and TRBJ2-1; the D gene is possibly TRBD2 (6 bases). The CDR3 loop spans 15 amino acids. V lost 0 bases to trimming and J lost 2 bases, with 9 bases between them. The V gene's germline CDR1 is SGDLS and CDR2 YYNGEE. CDR3 loop: CASSVAGDPYNEQFF. Here the CDR3 DNA reads TGTGCCAGCAGCGTAGCGGGAGACCCCTACAATGAGCAGTTCTTC.

V gene TRBV27 combines with J gene TRBJ2-1; D is unresolved. V dropped 4 bases and J dropped 3 bases, with 13 bases sitting between them. The CDR3 contains 15 residues. Germline CDR1 reads MNHEY; CDR2 reads SMNVEV (reference sequence). DNA for the CDR3: TGTGCCAGCAGTTATGCTCGAAACTACTACAATGAGCAGTTCTTC. Encoded protein: CASSYARNYYNEQFF.

This clonotype has only a few counts. This chain links TRBV7-9 with TRBJ2-5; no clear D gene. There are 15 residues in the CDR3. V lost 1 base and J 2 bases, leaving 11 bases between the germline ends. Looked up from germline, CDR1 is SEHNR and CDR2 is FQNEAQ (reference sequence). The CDR3 DNA follows: TGTGCCAGCAGCTTAGGAGGCAGAATACAAGAGACCCAGTACTTC. It is translated as CASSLGGRIQETQYF. Full variable domain (remainder filled in from reference TRBV7-9 and TRBJ2-5): DTGVSQNPRHKITKRGQNVTFRCDPISEHNRLYWYRQTLGQGPEFLTYFQNEAQLEKSRLLSDRFSAERPKGSFSTLEIQRTEQGDSAMYLCASSLGGRIQETQYFGPGTRLLVL.

This clonotype was detected ten times or more. This rearrangement joins TRBV28 to TRBJ2-5; tentatively, D is TRBD1 (6 bases). The CDR3 covers 14 residues. Trimming took 6 bases from V and 2 from J, leaving 13 bases between them. Germline values: CDR1 MDHEN, CDR2 SYDVKM. CDR3 loop: CASRHTGSQETQYF. The DNA of the CDR3 is TGTGCCAGCAGGCATACAGGGTCGCAAGAGACCCAGTACTTC.

The CDR3 DNA reads TGTGCCAGCAGCTCAACCCCACCAGGGGCGGAGGCCAACGTCCTGACTTTC. Its protein product is CASSSTPPGAEANVLTF. The genes are TRBV7-9 and TRBJ2-6, with D possibly being TRBD1 (6 bases). This CDR3 is 17 amino acids long. The V gene lost 4 bases and the J gene lost 6 bases, with 19 bases spanning the gap. Germline V gene data show CDR1 as SEHNR and CDR2 as FQNEAQ (reference sequence).

This clonotype was recorded a few times. The chain recombines TRBV27 with TRBJ2-7; D is perhaps TRBD1 or TRBD2 (5 bases each). The CDR3 loop spans 14 amino acids. The germline V gene has CDR1 MNHEY and CDR2 SMNVEV (reference sequence). V lost 6 bases and J 2 bases, leaving 14 bases between the germline ends. CDR3 sequence (DNA): TGTGCCAGCAGGCCTGGGGGAAACACCTACGAGCAGTACTTC. Translating gives CASRPGGNTYEQYF.

This clonotype occurred many times. The chain links TRBV6-5 to TRBJ2-7; weak D call: TRBD2 (5 bases). Germline CDR1 MNHEY, CDR2 SVGAGI. CDR3 length: 14 amino acids. Trimming cost V 2 bases and J 1 base, with 9 bases left between them. The CDR3, as DNA: TGTGCCAGCAGTTACGCCGGAGGATCCTACGAGCAGTACTTC. Translated, it gives CASSYAGGSYEQYF.

This clonotype has more than one count but fewer than ten. This rearrangement joins TRBV19 to TRBJ1-6; 7 bases fit TRBD1. The CDR3 has 16 amino acids. Germline CDR1 LNHDA, CDR2 SQIVND (reference sequence). The V gene end was trimmed by 8 bases and the J gene end by 3 bases; junction bases not matched to a gene: 10. The DNA of the CDR3 is TGTGCCAGTCAAAAAGGACAGGTCCTCTATAATTCACCCCTCCACTTT. Protein sequence: CASQKGQVLYNSPLHF.

This clonotype was detected a few times. This chain connects TRBV14 to TRBJ2-1; D is undetermined. The CDR3 loop spans 15 amino acids. V gave up 3 bases and J gave up 1 base, with 10 bases separating them. CDR1 is SGHDN, CDR2 FVKESK, per germline. The CDR3 region is CASSQATGSYNEQFF. DNA of the CDR3: TGTGCCAGCAGCCAGGCCACGGGTTCCTACAATGAGCAGTTCTTC. Full variable domain (missing parts from reference TRBV14 and TRBJ2-1): EAGVTQFPSHSVIEKGQTVTLRCDPISGHDNLYWYRRVMGKEIKFLLHFVKESKQDESGMPNNRFLAERTGGTYSTLKVQPAELEDSGVYFCASSQATGSYNEQFFGPGTRLTVL.

This clonotype was observed once. A much more abundant neighbour one base away suggests this may be a read error. The CDR3 DNA reads as TGCAGCGTTGAAGTGGCTAGCGGGGTACAAGAGTCCCAGTACTTC. This sequence encodes CSVEVASGVQESQYF. The chain combines TRBV29-1 with TRBJ2-5; 9 nucleotides agree with TRBD2. The CDR3 extends over 15 amino acids. Per germline, CDR1 SQVTM and CDR2 ANQGSEA.

At least ten counts were recorded for this clonotype. The chain has TRBV5-4 and TRBJ2-2; 8 nucleotides match TRBD1. Per germline, CDR1 SGHNT and CDR2 YYREEE (reference sequence). V trimming: 3 bases; J trimming: 3 bases; junction bases outside the gene matches: 7. The CDR3 covers 16 residues. CDR3 sequence reads: CASSSGQGWYTGELFF. For the CDR3, the DNA is TGTGCCAGCAGCTCAGGACAGGGTTGGTACACCGGGGAGCTGTTTTTT.

This clonotype was observed at least ten times. V gene TRBV9 combines with J gene TRBJ1-1; D is unclear. V was cut by 0 bases and J by 2 bases, with 11 bases left in between. In germline, CDR1 is SGDLS, CDR2 YYNGEE. The CDR3 length is 15 residues. CDR3 sequence: CASSVVGDGNTEAFF. CDR3 DNA sequence: TGTGCCAGCAGCGTAGTTGGTGACGGCAACACTGAAGCTTTCTTT.

For this clonotype: At one boundary the junction diverges from the germline segment, which might be a read error. The V call is TRBV6-5, the J call TRBJ2-2; 7 nucleotides match TRBD1. Germline assignment: CDR1 MNHEY and CDR2 SVGAGI. This CDR3 spans 16 amino acids. Here the CDR3 DNA reads TGTGCCAGCAGTTACACCGGGACAGCCAACACCAGGGAGCTGTTTTTT. The encoded protein is CASSYTGTANTRELFF.

The V call is TRBV27, the J call TRBJ2-2; 11 bases line up with TRBD1. The V gene end was trimmed by 8 bases and the J gene end by 6 bases; junction bases not matched to a gene: 5. CDR1 is MNHEY, CDR2 SMNVEV, per germline (reference sequence). CDR3 length: 14 residues. The CDR3 loop is CASGGTGGAGELFF. The CDR3 DNA follows: TGTGCCAGCGGCGGGACAGGGGGTGCCGGGGAGCTGTTTTTT.

The V and J genes are TRBV30 and TRBJ2-3; D is unresolved. The CDR3 runs to 16 residues. Trimming left V 3 bases short and J 3 bases short, with 19 bases between. Germline V lookup: CDR1 GTSNPN, CDR2 SVGIG (reference sequence). CDR3 protein: CAWSFVASLTTDTQYF. The DNA of the CDR3 is TGTGCCTGGAGCTTCGTAGCCTCCCTGACAACAGATACGCAGTATTTT.